Below, 8 T cell receptor beta chains from the same sample are listed, as sequenced in a study of cytomegalovirus exposure and HLA in healthy donors. Primers: 60 Vbeta forward and 13 Jbeta reverse. The method was immunoSEQ multiplex PCR; TCRdb's version includes in-frame clones alone and lacks a portion of them. The sample consists of over 150,000 clones, approximately 78% of them appearing once. The sample comprised PBMCs. Receptors were obtained from a woman in her forties or fifties in good health and CMV-seropositive.

The rearrangement joins TRBV19 to TRBJ1-1; D uncertain. V lost 7 bases and J lost 6, with 27 bases in between. Germline V CDR1 and CDR2: LNHDA, SQIVND (reference sequence). The CDR3 is 17 residues long. The CDR3 sequence is CASIRKVMGGSLAEAFF. In DNA form, the CDR3 reads TGTGCCAGTATTAGGAAAGTGATGGGAGGAAGTCTCGCTGAAGCTTTCTTT.

This chain joins TRBV5-1 and TRBJ1-1; 9 positions match TRBD1. CDR1 SGHRS and CDR2 YFSETQ come from the germline V gene. This CDR3 contains 16 residues. The V and J ends lost 0 bases and 0 bases, in that order; junction bases with no gene match: 3. The chain's CDR3 is CASSLGDRVLNTEAFF. The CDR3, as DNA: TGCGCCAGCAGCTTGGGGGACAGGGTCTTGAACACTGAAGCTTTCTTT.

The chain links TRBV9 to TRBJ2-1, with 8 bases aligning to TRBD1. Losses at the gene ends were 4 bases for V and 9 bases for J; bases not matched to a gene: 9. CDR1 is SGDLS and CDR2 is YYNGEE in the germline V gene. CDR3 length: 14 amino acids. CDR3 residues: CASSPRDRRSEQFF. The DNA of the CDR3 is TGTGCCAGCAGCCCCCGGGACAGGAGATCTGAGCAGTTCTTC.

This rearrangement joins TRBV5-1 to TRBJ2-7; 8 bases are shared with TRBD1. V dropped 4 bases and J dropped 4; count of bases not matched to a gene: 7. Germline V gives CDR1 SGHRS, CDR2 YFSETQ. This CDR3 spans 14 amino acids. The CDR3 nucleotides read TGCGCCAGCAGCGACAGGGGCGCAGGGTACGAGCAGTACTTC. It yields the protein CASSDRGAGYEQYF.

The chain employs TRBV2 and TRBJ1-5; D is perhaps TRBD1 (5 bases). Germline values: CDR1 SNHLY, CDR2 FYNNEI. This CDR3 has 16 residues. V lost 2 bases and J 6 bases, leaving 17 bases between the germline ends. The CDR3: CASSELGTLSGQPQHF. For the CDR3, the DNA is TGTGCCAGCAGTGAACTTGGGACTTTAAGCGGTCAGCCCCAGCATTTT.

The chain carries TRBV6-4 and TRBJ2-1, with 10 bases aligning to TRBD2. Germline values: CDR1 MRHNA, CDR2 SNTAGT. After removal of 2 bases from V and 9 bases from J, the junction contained 7 bases not matched to a gene. There are 15 residues in the CDR3. CDR3 bases: TGTGCCAGCAGTGACAGAGCGGGGGGGCCGGGTGAGCAGTTCTTC. Protein: CASSDRAGGPGEQFF.

The chain uses TRBV7-3 and TRBJ2-3, with D possibly TRBD1 on 5 matching bases. The CDR3 runs 15 residues. Deletions cut 3 bases from V and 0 bases from J, with 10 bases between. The germline gives CDR1 SGHTA, CDR2 FQGTGA. The CDR3 sequence is CASSLSTDSTDTQYF. In nucleotides, the CDR3 is TGTGCCAGCAGCTTGTCGACAGACAGCACAGATACGCAGTATTTT.

The V gene is TRBV9, the J gene TRBJ2-2; D is unclear. The CDR3 consists of 12 residues. Germline V gives CDR1 SGDLS, CDR2 YYNGEE. Between the trimmed V and J ends, which lost 4 bases and 4 bases, there was a span of 5 bases. In DNA, the CDR3 is TGTGCCAGCAGCCTTGTCACCGGGGAGCTGTTTTTT. Translation: CASSLVTGELFF.